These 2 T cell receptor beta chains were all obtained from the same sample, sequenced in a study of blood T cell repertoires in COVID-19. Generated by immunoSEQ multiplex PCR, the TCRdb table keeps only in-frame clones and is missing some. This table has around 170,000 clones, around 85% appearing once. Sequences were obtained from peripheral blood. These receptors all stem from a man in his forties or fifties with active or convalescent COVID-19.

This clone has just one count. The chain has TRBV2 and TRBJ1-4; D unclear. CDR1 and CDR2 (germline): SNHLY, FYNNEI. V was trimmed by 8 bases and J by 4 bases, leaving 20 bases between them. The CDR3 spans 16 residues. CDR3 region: CASSLSGQQSNEKLFF. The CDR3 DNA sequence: TGTGCCAGCTCCTTGAGTGGTCAACAGAGTAATGAAAAACTGTTTTTT.

The chain's CDR3 is CASSTLGNPLSSTDTQYF. CDR3 bases: TGTGCCAGCAGTACCCTAGGAAACCCCCTCTCTAGCACAGATACGCAGTATTTT. V gene TRBV6-2 or TRBV6-3 combines with J gene TRBJ2-3, with unresolved D. Trimming removed 5 bases from V and 0 bases from J, with 21 bases in between. The V gene's germline CDR1 is MNHEY and CDR2 SVGEGT. The CDR3 loop spans 18 amino acids.